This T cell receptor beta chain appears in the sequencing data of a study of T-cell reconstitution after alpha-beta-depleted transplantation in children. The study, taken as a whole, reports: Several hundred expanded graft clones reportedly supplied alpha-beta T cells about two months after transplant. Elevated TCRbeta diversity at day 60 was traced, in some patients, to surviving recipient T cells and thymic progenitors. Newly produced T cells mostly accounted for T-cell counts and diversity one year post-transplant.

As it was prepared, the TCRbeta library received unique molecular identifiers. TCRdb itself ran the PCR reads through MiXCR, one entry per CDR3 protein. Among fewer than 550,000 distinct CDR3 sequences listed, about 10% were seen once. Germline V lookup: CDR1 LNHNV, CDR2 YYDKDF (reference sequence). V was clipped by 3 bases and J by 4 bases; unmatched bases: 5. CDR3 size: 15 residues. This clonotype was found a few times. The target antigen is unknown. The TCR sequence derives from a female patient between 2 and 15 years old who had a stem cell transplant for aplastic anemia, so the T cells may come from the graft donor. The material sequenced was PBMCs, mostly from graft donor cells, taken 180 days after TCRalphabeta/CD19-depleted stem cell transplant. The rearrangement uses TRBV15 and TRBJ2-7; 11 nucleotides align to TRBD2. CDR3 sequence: CATSRGRTSGYEQYF. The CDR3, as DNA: TGTGCCACCAGCAGGGGACGGACTAGCGGGTACGAGCAGTACTTC.